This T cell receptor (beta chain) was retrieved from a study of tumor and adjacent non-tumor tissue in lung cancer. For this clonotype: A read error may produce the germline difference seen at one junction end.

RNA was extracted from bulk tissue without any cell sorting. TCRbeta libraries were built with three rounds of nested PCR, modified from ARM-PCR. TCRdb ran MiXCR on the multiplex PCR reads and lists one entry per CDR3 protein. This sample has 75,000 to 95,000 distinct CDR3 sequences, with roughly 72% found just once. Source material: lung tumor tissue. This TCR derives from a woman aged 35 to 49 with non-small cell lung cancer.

CDR3 sequence reads: CASTPSQERGYNERFF. CDR3 coding DNA: TGTGCCAGCACCCCCAGCCAGGAACGGGGTTACAATGAGCGGTTCTTC. The chain joins TRBV28 to TRBJ2-1; maybe TRBD2 (5 bases). The CDR3 loop spans 16 amino acids. Germline CDR1 reads MDHEN; CDR2 reads SYDVKM.